The source of this T cell receptor (beta chain) is a study of blood T cell repertoires in COVID-19. Whole-study context: Sources were T cells, B-cell-depleted T cells, or PBMCs; the material itself was cDNA or gDNA.

The CDR3 totals 15 residues. Trimming took 9 bases from V and 2 from J; bases not matched to a gene: 12. Per germline, CDR1 SGHTA and CDR2 FQGNSA. Original processing methods: Scientists estimated how many nucleated cells there were by amplifying reference gene primers. Libraries were prepared by immunoSEQ multiplex PCR; TCRdb keeps only in-frame clonotypes and omits some of them. D and trimming come from the DNA, and the V and J calls and clone size come from that table. The sample has around 370,000 clones; around 87% are singletons. Seattle patient enrollment occurred during active infection, with longitudinal follow-up thereafter.

V and J are TRBV7-2 and TRBJ2-7; 8 bases fit TRBD2. The clonotype comes from a woman aged 50 to 60 with COVID-19, enrolled during active disease. Sequencing was done on a sample of peripheral blood. CDR3 in amino acids: CASQATSGGAYEQYF. As DNA, the CDR3 is TGTGCCAGTCAAGCTACTAGCGGAGGGGCCTACGAGCAGTACTTC.